What follows are 17 T cell receptor beta chains derived from one specimen sequenced in a study of CD8+ T cells in alopecia areata. Alopecia areata patients provided lesional scalp punch biopsies and peripheral blood. It was cDNA, reverse transcribed from extracted RNA, that served as the sequencing template. Sequencing used immunoSEQ multiplex PCR; TCRdb keeps in-frame clones, though not all of them. The data hold 5,900 or so clones, with 60% observed a single time. The specimen was skin. The receptors come from a human donor with alopecia areata.

Remarks on this clone: Other DNA sequences in this sample translate to the same CDR3. The CDR3 spells CASSELAGGPDTQYF. The CDR3 DNA reads TGTGCCAGCAGTGAACTAGCGGGAGGGCCAGATACGCAGTATTTT. J is TRBJ2-3 and V is TRBV6-1; 12 positions match TRBD2. The CDR3 length is 15 residues. Germline CDR1 MNHNS, CDR2 SASEGT. J gave up 4 bases and V 2 bases, and 1 base lay outside the gene matches.

The chain uses TRBV18 and TRBJ2-7; TRBD1 agrees at 9 bases. This CDR3 comprises 14 residues. Germline assignment: CDR1 KGHSH and CDR2 LQKENI. V gave up 7 bases and J gave up 7 bases; unmatched junction bases: 11. DNA for the CDR3: TGTGCCAGCTTAATGGGACAGGGAGCGCGGGAGCAGTACTTC. Its protein product is CASLMGQGAREQYF.

This clone has only one observation. The V and J genes are TRBV5-1 and TRBJ1-5; perhaps TRBD1 as D (5 bases). Per germline, CDR1 SGHRS and CDR2 YFSETQ. The CDR3 has 14 residues. The ends were cut back, 0 bases at V and 4 bases at J, with 8 bases in the middle. The CDR3, as DNA: TGCGCCAGCAGCTTGGCCGGGGGTAATCAGCCCCAGCATTTT. Its translation: CASSLAGGNQPQHF.

In its sample, this clone was seen a few times. The V call is TRBV27, the J call TRBJ2-3; no reliable D call. The CDR3 extends over 10 amino acids. Trimming took 7 bases from V and 4 from J, leaving 3 bases between them. Germline values: CDR1 MNHEY, CDR2 SMNVEV (reference sequence). The CDR3 here is CASTPDTQYF. The CDR3 coding sequence is TGTGCCAGCACACCAGATACGCAGTATTTT.

The chain employs TRBV7-9 and TRBJ2-3; D not certain. Germline CDR1 reads SEHNR; CDR2 reads FQNEAQ (reference sequence). V dropped 6 bases and J dropped 3 bases, with 16 bases sitting between them. The CDR3 sequence is 15 residues long. CDR3 amino acids: CASRRERFGTDTQYF. Here the CDR3 DNA reads TGTGCCAGCAGACGTGAGAGGTTTGGGACAGATACGCAGTATTTT.

V gene TRBV11-2 combines with J gene TRBJ2-4; possible D gene TRBD2, 6 bases. This CDR3 has 17 residues. The ends were cut back, 0 bases at V and 1 base at J, with 13 bases in the middle. Germline CDR1 is SGHAT and CDR2 is FQNNGV. The CDR3 DNA follows: TGTGCCAGCAGCTTAGATGGGTTTGGGGGGGCCAAAAACATTCAGTACTTC. Amino acids: CASSLDGFGGAKNIQYF.

About this clone itself: The same CDR3 can be traced to other DNA sequences in this sample. This chain joins TRBV6-6 and TRBJ2-2; D call uncertain. Deletions cut 7 bases from V and 1 base from J, with 10 bases between. The CDR3 runs 14 residues. CDR1 is MNHNY, CDR2 SVGAGI, per germline (reference sequence). CDR3 DNA sequence: TGTGCCAGCAAGGTTAGGAGGAACACCGGGGAGCTGTTTTTT. Protein: CASKVRRNTGELFF.

V usage is TRBV7-9 and J usage is TRBJ1-1; 8 bases are a match to TRBD1. This CDR3 has 14 amino acids. Germline CDR1 is SEHNR and CDR2 is FQNEAQ (reference sequence). After removal of 1 base from V and 4 bases from J, the junction contained 2 bases not matched to a gene. The CDR3: CASSLEGQGTEAFF. DNA of the CDR3: TGTGCCAGCAGCTTAGAAGGACAGGGCACTGAAGCTTTCTTT.

The CDR3 sequence is CASSLGPGWFF. The CDR3 DNA reads TGTGCCAGCAGCCTGGGACCGGGTTGGTTCTTC. The chain has TRBV7-2 and TRBJ2-1; either TRBD1 or TRBD2 may supply D (5 bases each). CDR1 is SGHTA, CDR2 FQGNSA, per germline. The V and J ends lost 5 bases and 15 bases respectively, with 14 bases between them. This CDR3 region has 11 residues.

This chain connects TRBV6-5 to TRBJ2-1, with a tentative D call TRBD2 (6 bases). The V end was cut by 4 bases, the J end by 6 bases, with 16 bases between. The CDR3 loop spans 15 amino acids. Per the germline V gene, CDR1 is MNHEY and CDR2 is SVGAGI. The CDR3 loop reads CASSWGLALFNEQFF. The DNA of the CDR3 is TGTGCCAGCAGTTGGGGCCTAGCGTTATTCAATGAGCAGTTCTTC.

This clone was detected a few times. V gene TRBV6-1 combines with J gene TRBJ1-5; D not certain. Germline assignment: CDR1 MNHNS and CDR2 SASEGT. V was clipped by 4 bases and J by 6 bases, with 16 bases between them. The CDR3 length is 15 residues. CDR3 bases: TGTGCCAGCAGTGTGACCGCACGTAATGGTCAGCCCCAGCATTTT. It encodes CASSVTARNGQPQHF.

The chain carries TRBV11-2 and TRBJ2-3; no reliable D call. CDR1 and CDR2 from the germline V gene are SGHAT and FQNNGV. This CDR3 region has 11 residues. Trimming stripped 7 bases from V and 4 bases from J, with 6 bases between. CDR3 bases: TGTGCCAGCAACGGCGCAGATACGCAGTATTTT. As protein: CASNGADTQYF.

This chain uses TRBV2 with TRBJ2-3; TRBD2 is a possible D gene (5 bases). Germline CDR1 and CDR2: SNHLY and FYNNEI. V gave up 6 bases and J gave up 5 bases, with 15 bases separating them. The length of the CDR3 is 14 residues. The CDR3 region has the DNA TGTGCCAGCAGGGCGCTGGGTAGCGTAGATACGCAGTATTTT. This encodes CASRALGSVDTQYF.

This clone has a single count. This chain joins TRBV7-2 and TRBJ2-2; perhaps D is TRBD1 or TRBD2 (6 bases each). V dropped 5 bases and J dropped 7 bases, with 17 bases sitting between them. The CDR3 has 15 residues. Germline-derived CDR1 and CDR2 are SGHTA and FQGNSA. The DNA of the CDR3 is TGTGCCAGCAGCCCTACCCGGGGGCCCGGCGGGGAGCTGTTTTTT. Its protein is CASSPTRGPGGELFF.

The chain carries TRBV2 and TRBJ2-1, with TRBD2 identical over 7 bases. In germline, CDR1 is SNHLY, CDR2 FYNNEI. After removal of 6 bases from V and 15 bases from J, the junction contained 14 bases not matched to a gene. The length of the CDR3 is 13 residues. The CDR3 reads CASRSGLDLLPFF. The CDR3 region has the DNA TGTGCCAGCAGATCCGGACTAGACCTACTTCCGTTCTTC.

The chain recombines TRBV30 with TRBJ1-1; D not resolved. V was trimmed by 4 bases and J by 1 base, leaving 4 bases between them. The V gene's germline CDR1 is GTSNPN and CDR2 SVGIG (reference sequence). CDR3 length: 11 residues. Here the CDR3 DNA reads TGTGCCTGGAAGCCGAACACTGAAGCTTTCTTT. Its protein product is CAWKPNTEAFF.

The rearrangement joins TRBV6-1 to TRBJ2-7, with D uncertain. The CDR3 has 14 amino acids. The V end lost 1 base, the J end lost 7 bases, and 14 bases lay between the germline ends. CDR1 MNHNS and CDR2 SASEGT come from the germline V gene. The chain's CDR3 is CASSEVFPAREQYF. The CDR3 DNA follows: TGTGCCAGCAGTGAAGTCTTCCCGGCGAGGGAGCAGTACTTC.